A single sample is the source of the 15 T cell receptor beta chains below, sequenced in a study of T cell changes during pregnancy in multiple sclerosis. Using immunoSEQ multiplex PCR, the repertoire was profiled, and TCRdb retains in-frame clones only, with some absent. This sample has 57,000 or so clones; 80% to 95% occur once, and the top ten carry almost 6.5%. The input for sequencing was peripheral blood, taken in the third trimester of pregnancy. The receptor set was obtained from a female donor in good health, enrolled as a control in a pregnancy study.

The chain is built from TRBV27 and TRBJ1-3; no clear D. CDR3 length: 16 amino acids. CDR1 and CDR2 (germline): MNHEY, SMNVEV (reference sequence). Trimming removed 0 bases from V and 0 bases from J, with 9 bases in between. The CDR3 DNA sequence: TGTGCCAGCAGTTTATCAGGAGTCCTCTCTGGAAACACCATATATTTT. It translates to CASSLSGVLSGNTIYF.

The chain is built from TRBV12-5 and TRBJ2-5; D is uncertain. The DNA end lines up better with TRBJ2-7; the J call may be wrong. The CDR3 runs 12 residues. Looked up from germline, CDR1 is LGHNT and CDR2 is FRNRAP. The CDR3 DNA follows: TGTGCTAGTGGTTTGGGAAGCTACGAGCAGTACTTC. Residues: CASGLGSYEQYF.

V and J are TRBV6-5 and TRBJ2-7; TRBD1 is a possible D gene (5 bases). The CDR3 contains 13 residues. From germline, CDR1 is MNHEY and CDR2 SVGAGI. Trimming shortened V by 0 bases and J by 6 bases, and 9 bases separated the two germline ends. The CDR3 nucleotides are TGTGCCAGCAGTTACTCGGGGCTCTCCGAGCAGTACTTC. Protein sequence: CASSYSGLSEQYF.

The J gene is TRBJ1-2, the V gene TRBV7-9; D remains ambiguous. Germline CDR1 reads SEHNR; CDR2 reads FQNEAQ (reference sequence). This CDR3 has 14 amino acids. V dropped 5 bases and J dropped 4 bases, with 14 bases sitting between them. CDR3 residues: CASSGWAGSYGYTF. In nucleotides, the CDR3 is TGTGCCAGCAGCGGTTGGGCCGGCAGCTATGGCTACACCTTC.

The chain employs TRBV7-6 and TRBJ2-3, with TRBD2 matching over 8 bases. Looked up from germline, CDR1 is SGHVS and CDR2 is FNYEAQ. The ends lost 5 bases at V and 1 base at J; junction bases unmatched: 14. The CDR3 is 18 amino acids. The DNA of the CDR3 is TGTGCCAGCAGCGTCGTTGATAGCGGGGTTTATGGCACAGATACGCAGTATTTT. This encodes CASSVVDSGVYGTDTQYF.

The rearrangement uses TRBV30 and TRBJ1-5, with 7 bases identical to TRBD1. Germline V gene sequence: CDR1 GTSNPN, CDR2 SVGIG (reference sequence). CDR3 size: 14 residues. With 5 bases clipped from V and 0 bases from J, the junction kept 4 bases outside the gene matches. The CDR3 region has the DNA TGTGCCTGGGGGACAGTGAGTAGCAATCAGCCCCAGCATTTT. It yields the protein CAWGTVSSNQPQHF.

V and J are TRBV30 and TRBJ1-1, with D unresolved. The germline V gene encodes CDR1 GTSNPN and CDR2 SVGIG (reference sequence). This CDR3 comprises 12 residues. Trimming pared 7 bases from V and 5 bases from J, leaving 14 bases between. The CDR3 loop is CASWPRRTEAFF. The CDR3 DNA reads TGTGCCTCGTGGCCCCGGAGGACTGAAGCTTTCTTT. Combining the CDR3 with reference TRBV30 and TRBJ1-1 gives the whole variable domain SQTIHQWPATLVQPVGSPLSLECTVEGTSNPNLYWYRQAAGRGLQLLFYSVGIGQISSEVPQNLSASRPQDRQFILSSKKLLLSDSGFYLCASWPRRTEAFFGQGTRLTVV.

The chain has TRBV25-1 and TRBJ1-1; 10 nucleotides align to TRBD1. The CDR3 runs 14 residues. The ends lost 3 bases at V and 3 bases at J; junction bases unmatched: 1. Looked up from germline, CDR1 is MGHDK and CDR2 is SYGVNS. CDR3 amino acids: CASSDGTGDTEAFF. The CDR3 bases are TGTGCCAGCAGTGACGGGACAGGGGACACTGAAGCTTTCTTT.

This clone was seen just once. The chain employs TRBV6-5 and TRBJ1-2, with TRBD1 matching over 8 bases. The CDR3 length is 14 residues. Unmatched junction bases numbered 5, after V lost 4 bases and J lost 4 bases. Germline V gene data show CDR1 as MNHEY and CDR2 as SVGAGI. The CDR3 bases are TGTGCCAGCAGTTTCAGGGGGCCTAGCTATGGCTACACCTTC. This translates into CASSFRGPSYGYTF.

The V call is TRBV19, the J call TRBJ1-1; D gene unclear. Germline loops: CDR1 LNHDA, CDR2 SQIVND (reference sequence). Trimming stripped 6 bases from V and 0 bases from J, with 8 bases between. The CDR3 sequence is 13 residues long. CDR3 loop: CASRLLMNTEAFF. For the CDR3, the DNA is TGTGCCAGTAGACTACTAATGAACACTGAAGCTTTCTTT.

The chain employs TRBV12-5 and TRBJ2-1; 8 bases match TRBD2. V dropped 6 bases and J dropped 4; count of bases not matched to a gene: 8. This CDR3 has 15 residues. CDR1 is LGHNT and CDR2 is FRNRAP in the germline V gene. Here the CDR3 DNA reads TGTGCTAGTGGGCGTAGCGGGACGGAATACAATGAGCAGTTCTTC. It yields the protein CASGRSGTEYNEQFF.

CDR3 coding DNA: TGTGCCAGCAGCTTACAAGCGGGATCCTACGAGCAGTACTTC. This translates into CASSLQAGSYEQYF. The chain has TRBV7-2 and TRBJ2-7, with TRBD2 matching over 7 bases. Unmatched junction bases numbered 2, after V lost 2 bases and J lost 1 base. The V gene's germline CDR1 is SGHTA and CDR2 FQGNSA. CDR3 size: 14 residues.

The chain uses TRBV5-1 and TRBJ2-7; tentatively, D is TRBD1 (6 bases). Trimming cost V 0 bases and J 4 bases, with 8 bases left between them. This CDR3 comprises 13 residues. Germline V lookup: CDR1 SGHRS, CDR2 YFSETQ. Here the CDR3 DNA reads TGCGCCAGCAGCTTGGGGGGGCTGTACGAGCAGTACTTC. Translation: CASSLGGLYEQYF.

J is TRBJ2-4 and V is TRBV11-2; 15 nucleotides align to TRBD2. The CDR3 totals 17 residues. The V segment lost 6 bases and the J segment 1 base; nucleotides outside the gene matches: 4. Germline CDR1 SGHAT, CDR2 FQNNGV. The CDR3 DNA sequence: TGTGCCAGCAGGGGACTAGCGGGAGGTCCGGCCAAAAACATTCAGTACTTC. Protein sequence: CASRGLAGGPAKNIQYF.

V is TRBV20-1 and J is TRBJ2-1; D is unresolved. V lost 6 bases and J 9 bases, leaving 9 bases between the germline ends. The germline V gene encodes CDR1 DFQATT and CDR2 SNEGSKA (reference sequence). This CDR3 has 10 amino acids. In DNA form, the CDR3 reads TGCAGTGCGGTTCTTAGTGAGCAGTTCTTC. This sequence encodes CSAVLSEQFF.